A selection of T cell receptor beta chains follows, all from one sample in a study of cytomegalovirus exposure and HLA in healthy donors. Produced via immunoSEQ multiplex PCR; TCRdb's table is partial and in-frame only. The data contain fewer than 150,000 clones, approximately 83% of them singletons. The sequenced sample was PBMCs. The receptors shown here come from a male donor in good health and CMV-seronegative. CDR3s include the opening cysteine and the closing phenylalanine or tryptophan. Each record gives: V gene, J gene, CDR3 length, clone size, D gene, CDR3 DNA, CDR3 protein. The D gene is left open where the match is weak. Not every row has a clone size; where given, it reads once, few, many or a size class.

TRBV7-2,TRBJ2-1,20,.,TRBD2,TGTGCCAGCAGCTTAGCGCGAGCTAGCGGGAGCCTCCCAGCCTACAATGAGCAGTTCTTC,CASSLARASGSLPAYNEQFF
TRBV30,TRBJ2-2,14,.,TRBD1,TGTGCCTGGAGTTGGACAGGGCGCCCCGGGGAGCTGTTTTTT,CAWSWTGRPGELFF
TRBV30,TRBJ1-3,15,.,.,TGTGCCTGGAGGCAGGGTACCTTCTCTGGAAACACCATATATTTT,CAWRQGTFSGNTIYF
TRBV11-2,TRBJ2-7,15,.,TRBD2,TGTGCCAGCAGCTTTAGTAGCGGGATATCCTGGGAGCAGTACTTC,CASSFSSGISWEQYF
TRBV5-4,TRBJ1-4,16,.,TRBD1,TGTGCCAGCAGCGATAACCAGGGGGCATTGAGGCAAAAACTGTTTTTT,CASSDNQGALRQKLFF
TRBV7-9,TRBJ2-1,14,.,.,TGTGCCAGCATCGCGGACTACGATAACAATGAGCAGTTCTTC,CASIADYDNNEQFF
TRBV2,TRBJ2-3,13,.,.,TGTGCCACCAACTTATATCAGGCAGATACGCAGTATTTT,CATNLYQADTQYF
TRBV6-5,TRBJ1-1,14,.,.,TGTGCCAGCAGTTTCGATTACATGAACACTGAAGCTTTCTTT,CASSFDYMNTEAFF
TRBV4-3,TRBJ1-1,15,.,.,TGCGCCAGCAGCCAAGTCTGGGGGGGGAACACTGAAGCTTTCTTT,CASSQVWGGNTEAFF
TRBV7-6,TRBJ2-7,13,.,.,TGTGCCAGCAGCTTAGCACTGGGCGACGAGCAGTACTTC,CASSLALGDEQYF
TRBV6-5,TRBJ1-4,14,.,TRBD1,TGTGCCAGCAGTTGGGACAGGACTAATGAAAAACTGTTTTTT,CASSWDRTNEKLFF
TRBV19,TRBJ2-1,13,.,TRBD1,TGTGCCACCCGGACAGGGGCCTACAATGAGCAGTTCTTC,CATRTGAYNEQFF
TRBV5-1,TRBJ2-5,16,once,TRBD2,TGCGCCAGCAGCTTGGGGGGACTAGCGGGAGGCGAGACCCAGTACTTC,CASSLGGLAGGETQYF
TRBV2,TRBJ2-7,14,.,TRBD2,TGTGCCAGCAGTGAAGGCGGGAGTGTCTACGAGCAGTACTTC,CASSEGGSVYEQYF
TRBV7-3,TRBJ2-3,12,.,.,TGTGCCAGCGGAGCTAGCACAGATACGCAGTATTTT,CASGASTDTQYF
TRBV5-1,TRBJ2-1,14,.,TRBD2,TGCGCCAGCAGCCCCACTAGCGGGAGCGATGAGCAGTTCTTC,CASSPTSGSDEQFF
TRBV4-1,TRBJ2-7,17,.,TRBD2,TGCGCCAGCAGCCAAGGGTTCCCAGCGGGAGCCGCCGGGGAGCAGTACTTC,CASSQGFPAGAAGEQYF
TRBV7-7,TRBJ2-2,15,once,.,TGTGCTAGCAGCTTAACCGGTCCTATCACCGGGGAGCTGTTTTTT,CASSLTGPITGELFF
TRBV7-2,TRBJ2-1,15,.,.,TGTGCCAGCAGCTTACTTCCCGGTCGCTACAATGAGCAGTTCTTC,CASSLLPGRYNEQFF
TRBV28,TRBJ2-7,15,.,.,TGTGCCAGCAGTAGCGGGGACAGGACCTCGTACGAGCAGTACTTC,CASSSGDRTSYEQYF
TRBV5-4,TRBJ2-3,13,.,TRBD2,TGTGCCAGCAGCTGGACTAGTTCAGATACGCAGTATTTT,CASSWTSSDTQYF
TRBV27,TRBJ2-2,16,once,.,TGTGCCAGCAGTTTTGGTCCAGGGGCGAACACCGGGGAGCTGTTTTTT,CASSFGPGANTGELFF
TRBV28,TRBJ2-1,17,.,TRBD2,TGTGCCAGCCGGACAGTAGGAGCGGGAGACGTCTACAATGAGCAGTTCTTC,CASRTVGAGDVYNEQFF
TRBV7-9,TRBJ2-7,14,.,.,TGTGCCAGCAGTTACGAACAGGGCATCTACGAGCAGTACTTC,CASSYEQGIYEQYF
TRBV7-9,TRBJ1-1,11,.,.,TGTGCCAGCAGTGAAACAGGAGAAGCTTTCTTT,CASSETGEAFF
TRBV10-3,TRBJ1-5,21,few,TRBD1,TGTGCCATCAGTGAGTCTTTCCTGGGCAGGGGGTTTCAATATAGCAATCAGCCCCAGCATTTT,CAISESFLGRGFQYSNQPQHF
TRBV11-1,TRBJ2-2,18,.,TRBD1,TGTGCCAGCAGCTCACTCCTCACCGGGACAGGGTTAACCGGGGAGCTGTTTTTT,CASSSLLTGTGLTGELFF
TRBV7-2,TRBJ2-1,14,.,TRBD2,TGTGCCAGCAGCGTGGAGCGGGAGAGTAGTGAGCAGTTCTTC,CASSVERESSEQFF
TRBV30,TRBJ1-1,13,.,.,TGTGCCTGGAGGGAGACAGGGAACACTGAAGCTTTCTTT,CAWRETGNTEAFF
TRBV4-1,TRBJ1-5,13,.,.,TGCGCCAGCAGCCGAACTGGTGGCAACTATCAGCATTTT,CASSRTGGNYQHF
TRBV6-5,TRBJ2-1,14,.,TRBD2,TGTGCCAGCAGGGGACTAGCGGGGACCAAGGAGCAGTTCTTC,CASRGLAGTKEQFF
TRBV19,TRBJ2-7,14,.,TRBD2,TGTGCCAGTAGTCCCGGACTAGCAGCCTACGAGCAGTACTTC,CASSPGLAAYEQYF
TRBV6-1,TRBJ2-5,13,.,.,TGTGCCAGCAGGGGCCCCTTAATAGAGACCCAGTACTTC,CASRGPLIETQYF
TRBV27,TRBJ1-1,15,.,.,TGTGCCAGCAGTTTATCATGGTCGGGGAACACTGAAGCTTTCTTT,CASSLSWSGNTEAFF
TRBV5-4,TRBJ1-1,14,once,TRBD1,TGTGCCAGCAGCTTCTCAGGGGGAGGAACTGAAGCTTTCTTT,CASSFSGGGTEAFF
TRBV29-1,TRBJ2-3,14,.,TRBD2,TGCAGCGTTGACTCGGGAGGGCCTGTAGATACGCAGTATTTT,CSVDSGGPVDTQYF
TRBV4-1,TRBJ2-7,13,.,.,TGCGCCAGCAGCCAAGTTTCGGGGAACGAGCAGTACTTC,CASSQVSGNEQYF
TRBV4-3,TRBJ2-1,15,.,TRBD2,TGCGCCAGCAGCCTGGGACTAGCGGCCTACAATGAGCAGTTCTTC,CASSLGLAAYNEQFF
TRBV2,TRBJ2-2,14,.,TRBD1,TGTGCCAGCAGTGAAGCCCAGGGGGCCGGGGAGCTGTTTTTT,CASSEAQGAGELFF
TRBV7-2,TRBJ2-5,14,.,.,TGTGCCAGCAGCTTGGAGGCTGGGAAAGAGACCCAGTACTTC,CASSLEAGKETQYF
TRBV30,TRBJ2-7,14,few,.,TGTGCCTGGAGTTCTGCGGGCCGTACCTACGAGCAGTACTTC,CAWSSAGRTYEQYF
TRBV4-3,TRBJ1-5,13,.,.,TGCGCCAGCAGCCAAGACCGGGAGCGGTCCCAGCATTTT,CASSQDRERSQHF